Listed below are T cell receptor beta chains from one sample, sequenced in a study of blood T cell repertoires in COVID-19. TCRdb's table, derived via immunoSEQ multiplex PCR, lists solely in-frame clones and lacks some. This table holds tens of thousands of clones, 88% found once. The source material was peripheral blood. The receptor set was obtained from a man aged 45-65 years with active COVID-19. Both conserved end residues are part of each CDR3. D genes are given only for firm matches. For some rows the clone size is stated as once, few or many, or as a class when expanded; others skip it.

V gene: TRBV7-3; J gene: TRBJ1-2; CDR3 length: 14; D gene: -; clone size: -; CDR3 DNA: TGTGCCAGCAGCCCGGGGGGCAGGACCTATGGCTACACCTTC; CDR3 protein: CASSPGGRTYGYTF
V gene: TRBV11-2; J gene: TRBJ1-2; CDR3 length: 14; D gene: TRBD1; clone size: -; CDR3 DNA: TGTGCCAGCAGCTCCTCAGGGGGCGGCTATGGCTACACCTTC; CDR3 protein: CASSSSGGGYGYTF
V gene: TRBV15; J gene: TRBJ1-3; CDR3 length: 17; D gene: -; clone size: -; CDR3 DNA: TGTGCCACCAGCAAGTTTTTCCGGGGGGAAACGGGAAACACCATATATTTT; CDR3 protein: CATSKFFRGETGNTIYF
V gene: TRBV9; J gene: TRBJ2-1; CDR3 length: 14; D gene: TRBD2; clone size: once; CDR3 DNA: TGTGCCAGCAGCTCGGGACTAGAGAGGTTAGGGCAGTTCTTC; CDR3 protein: CASSSGLERLGQFF
V gene: TRBV7-8; J gene: TRBJ1-4; CDR3 length: 14; D gene: TRBD1; clone size: -; CDR3 DNA: TGTGCCAGCAGCTTAGCGGACAGGGGAGAAAAACTGTTTTTT; CDR3 protein: CASSLADRGEKLFF
V gene: TRBV7-6; J gene: TRBJ2-2; CDR3 length: 15; D gene: TRBD2; clone size: -; CDR3 DNA: TGTGCCAGCAGCTTAGGGACTAGCTACCCCGGGGAGCTGTTTTTT; CDR3 protein: CASSLGTSYPGELFF
V gene: TRBV5-1; J gene: TRBJ2-2; CDR3 length: 16; D gene: TRBD2; clone size: -; CDR3 DNA: TGCGCCAGCACCCTGGCGGGGGACGGGGGGACCGGGGAGCTGTTTTTT; CDR3 protein: CASTLAGDGGTGELFF
V gene: TRBV29-1; J gene: TRBJ2-2; CDR3 length: 14; D gene: TRBD2; clone size: -; CDR3 DNA: TGCAGCGTTGTAGGCGGGGGATACACCGGGGAGCTGTTTTTT; CDR3 protein: CSVVGGGYTGELFF
V gene: TRBV7-2; J gene: TRBJ2-3; CDR3 length: 14; D gene: TRBD2; clone size: -; CDR3 DNA: TGTGCCAGCAGCTCCCGACTAGCGGCAGATACGCAGTATTTT; CDR3 protein: CASSSRLAADTQYF
V gene: TRBV18; J gene: TRBJ2-7; CDR3 length: 15; D gene: TRBD1; clone size: -; CDR3 DNA: TGTGCCAGCTCACGTGGGACAGGGTCCCCCTACGAGCAGTACTTC; CDR3 protein: CASSRGTGSPYEQYF
V gene: TRBV4-1; J gene: TRBJ2-3; CDR3 length: 18; D gene: TRBD2; clone size: -; CDR3 DNA: TGCGCCAGCAGCCAAACGGGACTAGCGGGACGGAGCACAGATACGCAGTATTTT; CDR3 protein: CASSQTGLAGRSTDTQYF
V gene: TRBV4-1; J gene: TRBJ2-4; CDR3 length: 19; D gene: TRBD2; clone size: -; CDR3 DNA: TGCGCCAGCACCCCAAGACTAGCGGGCGGCGAACTAGCCAAAAACATTCAGTACTTC; CDR3 protein: CASTPRLAGGELAKNIQYF
V gene: TRBV28; J gene: TRBJ2-7; CDR3 length: 14; D gene: TRBD2; clone size: -; CDR3 DNA: TGTGCCAGCAGTTTAGCGGGAGATAAAACGGAGCAGTACTTC; CDR3 protein: CASSLAGDKTEQYF
V gene: TRBV5-6; J gene: TRBJ2-2; CDR3 length: 15; D gene: TRBD2; clone size: -; CDR3 DNA: TGTGCCAGCAGCTTGTTACGGCCGGGGGGCGGGGAGCTGTTTTTT; CDR3 protein: CASSLLRPGGGELFF
V gene: TRBV28; J gene: TRBJ1-5; CDR3 length: 15; D gene: -; clone size: -; CDR3 DNA: TGTGCCAGCAGTTTACCTGACAGGAGCAATCAGCCCCAGCATTTT; CDR3 protein: CASSLPDRSNQPQHF
V gene: TRBV15; J gene: TRBJ2-2; CDR3 length: 16; D gene: TRBD1; clone size: -; CDR3 DNA: TGTGCCACCAGCAGACGACAGGGGTGGGACACCGGGGAGCTGTTTTTT; CDR3 protein: CATSRRQGWDTGELFF
V gene: TRBV5-1; J gene: TRBJ2-3; CDR3 length: 15; D gene: TRBD1; clone size: -; CDR3 DNA: TGCGCCAGCAGAGAGGGGGCGCCTATCGGACATACGCAGTATTTT; CDR3 protein: CASREGAPIGHTQYF
V gene: TRBV19; J gene: TRBJ1-5; CDR3 length: 15; D gene: -; clone size: -; CDR3 DNA: TGTGCCAGTACGAGGTGGCTGGGAGGGGATCAGCCCCAGCATTTT; CDR3 protein: CASTRWLGGDQPQHF
V gene: TRBV6-6; J gene: TRBJ2-3; CDR3 length: 15; D gene: -; clone size: -; CDR3 DNA: TGTGCCAGCACCGACGACTCTCCACGCACAGATACGCAGTATTTT; CDR3 protein: CASTDDSPRTDTQYF
V gene: TRBV19; J gene: TRBJ2-3; CDR3 length: 19; D gene: TRBD1; clone size: -; CDR3 DNA: TGTGCCAGTACCTTCAGAGGGACAGGGTCCCTTACTAGCACAGATACGCAGTATTTT; CDR3 protein: CASTFRGTGSLTSTDTQYF
V gene: TRBV6-2/TRBV6-3; J gene: TRBJ2-1; CDR3 length: 16; D gene: -; clone size: -; CDR3 DNA: TGTGCCAGCAGTTACGTGGGACTGACTTCCGACAATGAGCAGTTCTTC; CDR3 protein: CASSYVGLTSDNEQFF
V gene: TRBV3-1/TRBV3-2; J gene: TRBJ1-1; CDR3 length: 16; D gene: -; clone size: -; CDR3 DNA: TGTGCCAGCAGCCAAGATTTCGGGTCGACAGTGGCTGAAGCTTTCTTT; CDR3 protein: CASSQDFGSTVAEAFF
V gene: TRBV6-6; J gene: TRBJ1-2; CDR3 length: 15; D gene: TRBD1; clone size: once; CDR3 DNA: TGTGCCAGCAGAGCCCACTCCGACAGGGCCCATGGCTACACCTTC; CDR3 protein: CASRAHSDRAHGYTF
V gene: TRBV9; J gene: TRBJ2-1; CDR3 length: 19; D gene: TRBD2; clone size: -; CDR3 DNA: TGTGCCAGCAGCGTAGACGCTAGCGGGAGGTTGGGGAGAGACGATGAGCAGTTCTTC; CDR3 protein: CASSVDASGRLGRDDEQFF
V gene: TRBV7-7; J gene: TRBJ1-4; CDR3 length: 15; D gene: TRBD1; clone size: -; CDR3 DNA: TGTGCTAGCAGCTCAGGACAGGGTATTAATGAAAAACTGTTTTTT; CDR3 protein: CASSSGQGINEKLFF
V gene: TRBV14; J gene: TRBJ2-3; CDR3 length: 14; D gene: -; clone size: -; CDR3 DNA: TGTGCCAGCAGCCAAGAAGCGCGGACAGATACGCAGTATTTT; CDR3 protein: CASSQEARTDTQYF
V gene: TRBV7-3; J gene: TRBJ2-3; CDR3 length: 15; D gene: TRBD1; clone size: -; CDR3 DNA: TGTGCCAGCAGCCCACTTTCAGGGGGCAAAGATACGCAGTATTTT; CDR3 protein: CASSPLSGGKDTQYF
V gene: TRBV11-3; J gene: TRBJ2-7; CDR3 length: 15; D gene: -; clone size: -; CDR3 DNA: TGTGCCAGCAGCTTATGCGGGGGCGGGAGCTACGAGCAGTACTTC; CDR3 protein: CASSLCGGGSYEQYF
V gene: TRBV4-1; J gene: TRBJ2-1; CDR3 length: 16; D gene: -; clone size: -; CDR3 DNA: TGCGCCAGCAGCCCTCAGGAGAGGCCTCGGGGAGATGAGCAGTTCTTC; CDR3 protein: CASSPQERPRGDEQFF
V gene: TRBV5-1; J gene: TRBJ1-6; CDR3 length: 15; D gene: TRBD1; clone size: -; CDR3 DNA: TGCGCCAGCAGCCCGTCCGGGACAGGGAATTCACCCCTCCACTTT; CDR3 protein: CASSPSGTGNSPLHF
V gene: TRBV9; J gene: TRBJ2-5; CDR3 length: 14; D gene: TRBD2; clone size: -; CDR3 DNA: TGTGCCAGCAGCCCTCAAGCGGGGCAAGAGACCCAGTACTTC; CDR3 protein: CASSPQAGQETQYF
V gene: TRBV5-1; J gene: TRBJ1-1; CDR3 length: 15; D gene: -; clone size: -; CDR3 DNA: TGCGCCAGCAGCCCCCGCGGGGGGCGCGACACTGAAGCTTTCTTT; CDR3 protein: CASSPRGGRDTEAFF
V gene: TRBV7-9; J gene: TRBJ2-7; CDR3 length: 13; D gene: -; clone size: -; CDR3 DNA: TGTGCCAGCAGCCCACGAACGGGCTACGAGCAGTACTTC; CDR3 protein: CASSPRTGYEQYF
V gene: TRBV7-9; J gene: TRBJ2-7; CDR3 length: 13; D gene: TRBD2; clone size: medium-sized; CDR3 DNA: TGTGCCAGCAGCCCCGGGACTAGCTACGAGCAGTACTTC; CDR3 protein: CASSPGTSYEQYF
V gene: TRBV10-2; J gene: TRBJ1-5; CDR3 length: 16; D gene: -; clone size: once; CDR3 DNA: TGCGCCAGCAGTGAGGGGGAGGGTTTTGGGATCCAGCCCCAGCATTTT; CDR3 protein: CASSEGEGFGIQPQHF
V gene: TRBV7-8; J gene: TRBJ1-6; CDR3 length: 15; D gene: -; clone size: -; CDR3 DNA: TGTGCCAGCACCTACGGGGGGGACAATAATTCACCCCTCCACTTT; CDR3 protein: CASTYGGDNNSPLHF
V gene: TRBV18; J gene: TRBJ2-5; CDR3 length: 13; D gene: -; clone size: -; CDR3 DNA: TGTGCCAGCTCACCGGGCAGGGGAGAGACCCAGTACTTC; CDR3 protein: CASSPGRGETQYF
V gene: TRBV7-7; J gene: TRBJ2-1; CDR3 length: 13; D gene: -; clone size: -; CDR3 DNA: TGTGCCAGCAGCGCCCTTAGGAGCGGTGAGCAGTTCTTC; CDR3 protein: CASSALRSGEQFF
V gene: TRBV12-5; J gene: TRBJ2-3; CDR3 length: 14; D gene: -; clone size: once; CDR3 DNA: TGTGCTAGTGGTTTTTGGACAGCTCCAGATACGCAGTATTTT; CDR3 protein: CASGFWTAPDTQYF
V gene: TRBV21-1; J gene: TRBJ2-3; CDR3 length: 17; D gene: -; clone size: once; CDR3 DNA: TGTGCCAGCTATCGGAAACAGGACCCCACTTTCACAGATACGCAGTATTTT; CDR3 protein: CASYRKQDPTFTDTQYF
V gene: TRBV6-5; J gene: TRBJ2-3; CDR3 length: 14; D gene: TRBD2; clone size: -; CDR3 DNA: TGTGCCAGCGGGCCAAGCGGGGGCGGGGTGCGGCAGTATTTT; CDR3 protein: CASGPSGGGVRQYF
V gene: TRBV29-1; J gene: TRBJ2-1; CDR3 length: 14; D gene: -; clone size: -; CDR3 DNA: TGCAGCGTTGATCTCCGGGATTCCTACAATGAGCAGTTCTTC; CDR3 protein: CSVDLRDSYNEQFF
V gene: TRBV11-1; J gene: TRBJ2-3; CDR3 length: 15; D gene: TRBD1; clone size: -; CDR3 DNA: TGTGCCAGCAGCCCGAAGGGACAGACGACAGATACGCAGTATTTT; CDR3 protein: CASSPKGQTTDTQYF
V gene: TRBV7-2; J gene: TRBJ2-1; CDR3 length: 12; D gene: TRBD1; clone size: -; CDR3 DNA: TGTGCCAGCAGCTTAGTCAGGGGGGAGCAGTTCTTC; CDR3 protein: CASSLVRGEQFF
V gene: TRBV7-2; J gene: TRBJ2-5; CDR3 length: 17; D gene: TRBD2; clone size: once; CDR3 DNA: TGTGCCAGCAGCTTAGATATAGCGGGGGGGCGCAGAGAGACCCAGTACTTC; CDR3 protein: CASSLDIAGGRRETQYF
V gene: TRBV5-6; J gene: TRBJ1-2; CDR3 length: 12; D gene: -; clone size: few; CDR3 DNA: TGTGCCAGCAGCCGACCGAGGGATGGCTACACCTTC; CDR3 protein: CASSRPRDGYTF
V gene: TRBV7-9; J gene: TRBJ2-5; CDR3 length: 15; D gene: TRBD2; clone size: -; CDR3 DNA: TGTGCCAGCAGATATCTGGGACTAGCGGAAGAGACCCAGTACTTC; CDR3 protein: CASRYLGLAEETQYF
V gene: TRBV21-1; J gene: TRBJ2-7; CDR3 length: 13; D gene: -; clone size: -; CDR3 DNA: TGTGCCAGCAACGGACGGCGGGCCTACGAGCAGTACTTC; CDR3 protein: CASNGRRAYEQYF
V gene: TRBV5-1; J gene: TRBJ1-1; CDR3 length: 16; D gene: TRBD1; clone size: -; CDR3 DNA: TGCGCCAGCAGCTTGTCCCCGGGACAGGGGAACACTGAAGCTTTCTTT; CDR3 protein: CASSLSPGQGNTEAFF
V gene: TRBV25-1; J gene: TRBJ1-4; CDR3 length: 16; D gene: TRBD1; clone size: -; CDR3 DNA: TGTGCCAGCAGTGGGTACAGGGGGCTCACTAATGAAAAACTGTTTTTT; CDR3 protein: CASSGYRGLTNEKLFF
V gene: TRBV6-5; J gene: TRBJ1-2; CDR3 length: 15; D gene: TRBD1; clone size: few; CDR3 DNA: TGTGCCAGCAGGGGCTGGACAGGGAAGAACTATGGCTACACCTTC; CDR3 protein: CASRGWTGKNYGYTF
V gene: TRBV4-1; J gene: TRBJ1-1; CDR3 length: 15; D gene: -; clone size: -; CDR3 DNA: TGCGCCAGCAGCCAAGAAAGTAGTGATAACACTGAAGCTTTCTTT; CDR3 protein: CASSQESSDNTEAFF
V gene: TRBV6-5; J gene: TRBJ1-2; CDR3 length: 13; D gene: -; clone size: -; CDR3 DNA: TGTGCCAGCAGCCCCGCGGGTTTCTATGGCTACACCTTC; CDR3 protein: CASSPAGFYGYTF
V gene: TRBV5-8; J gene: TRBJ2-2; CDR3 length: 15; D gene: TRBD1; clone size: few; CDR3 DNA: TGTGCCAGCAGCTTTCAGACAGGGATGGCCGGGGAGCTGTTTTTT; CDR3 protein: CASSFQTGMAGELFF
V gene: TRBV7-9; J gene: TRBJ2-3; CDR3 length: 18; D gene: TRBD2; clone size: -; CDR3 DNA: TGTGCCAGCAGCCTACTAGCGGGAGGAGGGGGAGGCACAGATACGCAGTATTTT; CDR3 protein: CASSLLAGGGGGTDTQYF